The subject of this entry is one T cell receptor (beta chain). Its antigen is unidentified. After expansion with viral peptide pools in the ViraFEST assay, antigen-specific CD4+ T cells were sequenced. A roughly 11-day culture period preceded the isolation of CD4+ T cells. Each participant was administered two doses of either the BNT162b2 or the mRNA-1273 vaccine. From germline, CDR1 is SGHTS and CDR2 YDEGEE. The CDR3 is 19 residues long. V lost 0 bases, J lost 2 bases, and 10 bases stayed unmatched. The record originates from a study of vaccination effects on CD4 cells after COVID-19. Study information: Post-vaccine sampling took place a median of 72 days after the second dose.

Repertoires were generated with immunoSEQ multiplex PCR, while TCRdb's copy carries only in-frame clones and drops some. The sample consists of more than 40,000 clones, 65% to 80% of them appearing once. The sequencing used CD4+ T cells from PBMCs cultured with HCoV-OC43 spike peptides, collected after COVID-19 vaccination. Subset of the sample: HCoV-OC43 spike overlapping peptide pool stimulation. The TCR sequence derives from a human donor who received a COVID-19 vaccine. The genes are TRBV5-8 and TRBJ2-2, with 10 positions matching TRBD2. Written as DNA, the CDR3 is TGTGCCAGCAGCTTGGTCTCGACTAGCGGGTATTTTAACACCGGGGAGCTGTTTTTT. Its translation is CASSLVSTSGYFNTGELFF.